The rows below give T cell receptor beta chains drawn from one sample of a study of blood T cells in healthy people across ages. TCRdb fed the 5' RACE reads into MiXCR, producing one record per CDR3 protein. This sample carries some 700,000 distinct CDR3 sequences, 43% of them seen once, and the ten largest clones take around a fifth. Sample: blood. The receptors derive from a woman aged 55-75 years in good health. Both conserved end residues are part of each CDR3. The D gene is left open where the match is weak. Part of the rows lack a size; the others show once, few, many or a class for expanded clones.

j_call clone_size v_call d_call cdr3_nt cdr3_aa
TRBJ2-7 . TRBV7-2 . TGTGCCAGCGGCGCGGGCAGGGTTGGCGAGCAGTACTTC CASGAGRVGEQYF
TRBJ2-7 . TRBV12-3/TRBV12-4 . TGTGCCAGCAGTTTCATGTCCAGTATCTACGAGCAGTACTTC CASSFMSSIYEQYF
TRBJ2-1 . TRBV5-1 . TGCGCCAGCAGCATGGACTTACCCTACGAGCAGTTCTTC CASSMDLPYEQFF
TRBJ2-3 . TRBV25-1 . TGTGCCAGCAGTACGCCTCGCAGCGGGCGCACAGATACGCAGTATTTT CASSTPRSGRTDTQYF
TRBJ2-5 . TRBV5-1 TRBD2 TGCGCCAGCAGCTTGCCCGCTACTAGCGGGGGGGCGGAGGAGACCCAGTACTTC CASSLPATSGGAEETQYF
TRBJ2-2 few TRBV24-1 . TGTGCCACCAGTGATGGGGGCAGGGGTAGGTCCGGGGAGCTGTTTTTT CATSDGGRGRSGELFF
TRBJ1-5 . TRBV6-4 . TGTGCCAGCAGTACCCTGGTGGGGGAGCCCCAGCATTTT CASSTLVGEPQHF
TRBJ1-1 once TRBV29-1 . TGCAGCGTGAGGGGGGGACCGAACACTGAAGCTTTCTTT CSVRGGPNTEAFF
TRBJ2-5 few TRBV5-1 . TGCGTCAGCAGCTTGGTAGGCGGGGAGGAGACCCAGTACTTC CVSSLVGGEETQYF
TRBJ2-3 . TRBV30 . TGTGCCTGGGGTGTGGGACAAGTATCCCATACGCAGTATTTT CAWGVGQVSHTQYF
TRBJ2-7 many TRBV27 TRBD1 TGTGCCGTCCGGGACAGGGGTTCCTACGAGCAGTACTTC CAVRDRGSYEQYF
TRBJ2-3 . TRBV7-2 TRBD2 TGTGCCAGCAGCTTAAAAAGCGGGAGAGGGCAGTATTTT CASSLKSGRGQYF
TRBJ1-5 . TRBV7-2 . TGTGCCAGCTGCTGGAGGGAATCCAATCAGCCCCAGCATTTT CASCWRESNQPQHF
TRBJ2-5 . TRBV14 TRBD2 TGTGCCAGCAGCCAAGTACAGTTTGGACTAGCGGGAGTCCAAGAGACCCAGTACTTC CASSQVQFGLAGVQETQYF
TRBJ2-3 few TRBV28 . TGTGCCAGCAGTTTACGGGGCAGGGGAGATACGCAGTATTTT CASSLRGRGDTQYF
TRBJ1-4 . TRBV28 TRBD1 TGTGCCAGCAGCACCAGGGGGCCAACTAATGAAAAACTGTTTTTT CASSTRGPTNEKLFF
TRBJ2-3 . TRBV2 . TGTGCCAGCCAGGGCCTGGGCACAGATACGCAGTATTTT CASQGLGTDTQYF
TRBJ1-5 . TRBV28 . TGTGCCAGCAGTTCGGAGATCAGACCCCAGCATTTT CASSSEIRPQHF
TRBJ2-1 few TRBV20-1 . TGCAGTGCTACCTACAATGAGCAGTTCTTC CSATYNEQFF
TRBJ1-2 . TRBV6-2/TRBV6-3 . TGTGCCAGCCGCCCGCCGGGGGCTGATGGCTACACCTTC CASRPPGADGYTF
TRBJ2-5 . TRBV27 . TGTGCCAGCAGTTTAGGGGTTTACAAGAGCCAAGAGACCCAGTACTTC CASSLGVYKSQETQYF
TRBJ1-2 . TRBV20-1 . TGCAGTGCCCAGCAGGGACCTAACTATGGCTACACCTTC CSAQQGPNYGYTF
TRBJ2-5 . TRBV6-5 TRBD1 TGTGCCAGCAGCCACCGACAGGGTAGGGTGAGGGAGACCCAGTACTTC CASSHRQGRVRETQYF
TRBJ2-1 . TRBV12-3/TRBV12-4 TRBD2 TGTGCCAGCAGCCATGGGACTAGCGACGATGAGCAGTTCTTC CASSHGTSDDEQFF
TRBJ1-3 once TRBV10-3 . TGTACCATCAGTGTGGGAAAATACGGTGGAAACACCATATATTTT CTISVGKYGGNTIYF
TRBJ1-1 few TRBV12-5 TRBD1 TGTGCTAGTGGTCCGACAAGGACAGGGAGAAACACTGAAGCTTTCTTT CASGPTRTGRNTEAFF
TRBJ1-1 . TRBV3-1 . TGTGCCAGCAGCCCTTACTCGGGGGGGAGGACTGAAGCTTTCTTT CASSPYSGGRTEAFF
TRBJ1-2 few TRBV10-3 TRBD1 TGTGCCATCAGTACAGGGGACAACTATGGCTACACCTTC CAISTGDNYGYTF
TRBJ1-2 . TRBV20-1 . TGCAGTGCTACGGGGTCCGGAGGCTACACCTTC CSATGSGGYTF
TRBJ2-7 . TRBV15 . TGTGCCACCAGCAGATCAATAACCGGATCCTACGAGCAGTACTTC CATSRSITGSYEQYF
TRBJ1-2 once TRBV4-3 . TGCGCCAGCAGCCAAGATACTCACACCCAGAACTATGGCTACACCTTC CASSQDTHTQNYGYTF
TRBJ2-7 . TRBV6-2/TRBV6-3 . TGTGCCAGCAGTTACTCGAGGCCCCGAGACGTCTCCTACGAGCAGTACTTC CASSYSRPRDVSYEQYF
TRBJ2-1 . TRBV3-1 TRBD2 TGTGCCAGCAGCCAAGTGGTTGAGCTAGCGGGGGGGTACAATGAGCAGTTCTTC CASSQVVELAGGYNEQFF
TRBJ2-4 few TRBV7-9 . TGTGCCAGCAGCTTAGAACAGGGAGCCAAAAACATTCAGTACTTC CASSLEQGAKNIQYF
TRBJ2-7 . TRBV9 TRBD1 TGTGCCAGCAGCGTAGCTAGGGACAGGGCGTTGGACGAGCAGTACTTC CASSVARDRALDEQYF
TRBJ2-5 . TRBV3-1 . TGTGCCAGCAGCCAAGGAGGGCTCTTTGGGCAGTACTTC CASSQGGLFGQYF
TRBJ2-2 . TRBV20-1 . TGCAGTGCTACTGGACCTCCGAACACCGGGGAGCTGTTTTTT CSATGPPNTGELFF
TRBJ2-5 . TRBV4-2 . TGTGCCAGCAGCGGACGGGAGAATGAGCAGTACTTC CASSGRENEQYF
TRBJ2-3 few TRBV25-1 TRBD2 TGTGCCAGCAGGCGGACTAGCGGGAGGGCAGATACGCAGTATTTT CASRRTSGRADTQYF
TRBJ2-7 few TRBV9 . TGTGCCAGCAGCGTCGGAGGTGGTCAGACCTACGAGCAGTACTTC CASSVGGGQTYEQYF
TRBJ2-7 few TRBV27 . TGTGCCAGCACTGGAAGCTCCTACGAGCAGTACTTC CASTGSSYEQYF
TRBJ2-3 few TRBV28 TRBD2 TGTGCCAGCAGTTTGGGTCTAGCGGGGGGACTCACAGATACGCAGTATTTT CASSLGLAGGLTDTQYF
TRBJ2-1 . TRBV29-1 TRBD2 TGCAGCGTGGAACCAGCGGGAGTAGGTAATGAGCAGTTCTTC CSVEPAGVGNEQFF
TRBJ2-7 . TRBV21-1 . TGTGCCAGCAGCAAACGAGGGACGTTACGCGAGCAGTACTTC CASSKRGTLREQYF
TRBJ2-5 . TRBV20-1 TRBD2 TGCAGTGCGCCCCCCGGAACGGGGGGTCAGGCGAGGCAGTACTTC CSAPPGTGGQARQYF
TRBJ2-7 few TRBV20-1 . TGCAGTGCTAGGACCGGGACGGTTCTAAGCGAGCAGTACTTC CSARTGTVLSEQYF